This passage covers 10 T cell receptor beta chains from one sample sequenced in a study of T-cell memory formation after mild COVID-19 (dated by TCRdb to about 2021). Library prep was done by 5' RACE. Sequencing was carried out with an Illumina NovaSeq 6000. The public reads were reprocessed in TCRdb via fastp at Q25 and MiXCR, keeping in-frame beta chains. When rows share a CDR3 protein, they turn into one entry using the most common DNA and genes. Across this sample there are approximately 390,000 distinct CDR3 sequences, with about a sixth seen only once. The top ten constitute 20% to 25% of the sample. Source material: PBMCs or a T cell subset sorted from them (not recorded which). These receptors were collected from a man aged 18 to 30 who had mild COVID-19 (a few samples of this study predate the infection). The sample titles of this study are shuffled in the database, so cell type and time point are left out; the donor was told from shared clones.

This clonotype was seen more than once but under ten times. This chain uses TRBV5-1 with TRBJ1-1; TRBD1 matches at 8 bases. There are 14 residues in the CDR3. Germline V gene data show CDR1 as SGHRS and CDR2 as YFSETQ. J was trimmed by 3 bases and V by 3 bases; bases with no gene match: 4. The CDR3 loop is CASSWTGLDTEAFF. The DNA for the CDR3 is TGCGCCAGCAGCTGGACAGGGTTGGACACTGAAGCTTTCTTT.

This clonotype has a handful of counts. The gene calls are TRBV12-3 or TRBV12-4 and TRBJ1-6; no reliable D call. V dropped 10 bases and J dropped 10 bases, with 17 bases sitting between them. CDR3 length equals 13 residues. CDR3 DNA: TGTGCCACCCTTAAGGAAGGTTACTCACCCCTCCACTTT. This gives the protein CATLKEGYSPLHF.

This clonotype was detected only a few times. The CDR3 here is CASSSPWGSATYEQYF. The CDR3 DNA reads as TGTGCCAGCAGTTCGCCTTGGGGGTCGGCGACCTACGAGCAGTACTTC. V usage is TRBV27 and J usage is TRBJ2-7, with D perhaps given as TRBD1 or TRBD2 (5 bases each). Germline loops: CDR1 MNHEY, CDR2 SMNVEV (reference sequence). V was cut by 4 bases and J by 2 bases, with 18 bases left in between. The CDR3 contains 16 residues.

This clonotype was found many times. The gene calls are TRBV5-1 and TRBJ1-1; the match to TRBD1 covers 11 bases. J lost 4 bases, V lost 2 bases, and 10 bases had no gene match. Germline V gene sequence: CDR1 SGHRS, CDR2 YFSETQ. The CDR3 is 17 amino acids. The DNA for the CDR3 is TGCGCCAGCAGCTTTAACCGGGACAGGGGGTCGGTCACTGAAGCTTTCTTT. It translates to CASSFNRDRGSVTEAFF.

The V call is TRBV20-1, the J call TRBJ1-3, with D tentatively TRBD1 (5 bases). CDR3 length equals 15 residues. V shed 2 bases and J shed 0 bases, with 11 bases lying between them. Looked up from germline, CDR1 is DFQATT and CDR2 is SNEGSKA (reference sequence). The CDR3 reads CSARIQESSGNTIYF. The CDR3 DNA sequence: TGCAGTGCTAGAATACAGGAAAGCTCTGGAAACACCATATATTTT.

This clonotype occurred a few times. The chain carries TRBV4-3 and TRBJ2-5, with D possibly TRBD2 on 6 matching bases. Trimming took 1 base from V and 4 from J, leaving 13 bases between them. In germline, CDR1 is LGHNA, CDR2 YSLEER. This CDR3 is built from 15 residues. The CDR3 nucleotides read TGCGCCAGCAGCCAAGCTAGCGCTGGTCGAGAGACCCAGTACTTC. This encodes CASSQASAGRETQYF.

This CDR3 is CASSGPGQGASDEQFF. Here the CDR3 DNA reads TGCGCCAGCAGCGGGCCTGGACAGGGGGCTTCGGATGAGCAGTTCTTC. The chain employs TRBV4-1 and TRBJ2-1; 11 bases map to TRBD1. J gave up 8 bases and V 5 bases, and 11 bases lay outside the gene matches. Germline CDR1 reads MGHRA; CDR2 reads YSYEKL. The CDR3 loop spans 16 amino acids.

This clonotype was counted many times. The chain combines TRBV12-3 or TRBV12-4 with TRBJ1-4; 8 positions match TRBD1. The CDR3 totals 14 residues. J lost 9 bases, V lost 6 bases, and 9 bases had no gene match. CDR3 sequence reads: CASSRTGFSKKLFF. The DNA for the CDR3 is TGTGCCAGCAGCCGGACAGGGTTTAGTAAAAAACTGTTTTTT.

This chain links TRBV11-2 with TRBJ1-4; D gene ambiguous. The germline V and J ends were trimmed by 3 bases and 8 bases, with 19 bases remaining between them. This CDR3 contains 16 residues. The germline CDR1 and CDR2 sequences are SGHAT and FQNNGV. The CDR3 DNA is TGTGCCAGCAGCTTGGGCCTGGGAGGAGTGATGGAAAAACTGTTTTTT. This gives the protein CASSLGLGGVMEKLFF. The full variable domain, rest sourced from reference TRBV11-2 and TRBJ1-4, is EAGVAQSPRYKIIEKRQSVAFWCNPISGHATLYWYQQILGQGPKLLIQFQNNGVVDDSQLPKDRFSAERLKGVDSTLKIQPAKLEDSAVYLCASSLGLGGVMEKLFFGSGTQLSVL.

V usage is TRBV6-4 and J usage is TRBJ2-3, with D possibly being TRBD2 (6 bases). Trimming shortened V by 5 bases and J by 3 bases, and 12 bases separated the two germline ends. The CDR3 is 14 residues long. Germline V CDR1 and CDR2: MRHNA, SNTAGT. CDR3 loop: CASSPAGRTDTQYF. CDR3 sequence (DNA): TGTGCCAGCAGTCCCGCAGGGAGGACAGATACGCAGTATTTT.